One sample yielded the 8 T cell receptor beta chains listed below, sequenced in a study of T cell responses to AZD1222 COVID-19 vaccine. The table came from immunoSEQ multiplex PCR; TCRdb's copy has only in-frame clones and leaves some out. The table lists more than 80,000 clones, about nine tenths of them singletons. Sequenced material: peripheral blood, taken on day 0 of AZD1222 vaccination. The receptors come from an adult in good health.

This rearrangement joins TRBV5-1 to TRBJ1-1, with D unresolved. CDR3 length: 14 amino acids. Trimming shortened V by 4 bases and J by 2 bases, and 12 bases separated the two germline ends. Germline CDR1 is SGHRS and CDR2 is YFSETQ. The CDR3 reads CASSPGFVNTEAFF. CDR3 coding DNA: TGCGCCAGCAGCCCCGGGTTCGTCAACACTGAAGCTTTCTTT.

The chain recombines TRBV18 with TRBJ2-2; 7 bases are a match to TRBD1. Trimming cost V 4 bases and J 4 bases; bases outside gene matches: 6. The CDR3 runs to 15 residues. Germline values: CDR1 KGHSH, CDR2 LQKENI. The chain's CDR3 is CASSLGQYVTGELFF. The CDR3 region has the DNA TGTGCCAGCTCACTGGGACAGTATGTCACCGGGGAGCTGTTTTTT.

The J gene is TRBJ1-2, the V gene TRBV7-9; TRBD1 matches at 7 bases. Trimming at V came to 5 bases and at J to 6 bases, leaving 15 bases not matched to a gene. Germline assignment: CDR1 SEHNR and CDR2 FQNEAQ (reference sequence). The CDR3 covers 16 residues. This chain's CDR3 is CASSPRGAGGPHGYTF. DNA of the CDR3: TGTGCCAGCAGCCCCAGGGGGGCAGGGGGACCTCATGGCTACACCTTC.

This clone was counted a single time. This chain links TRBV27 with TRBJ2-7; D might be TRBD2 (5 bases). The CDR3 has 14 amino acids. The V gene's germline CDR1 is MNHEY and CDR2 SMNVEV (reference sequence). Trimming left V 4 bases short and J 0 bases short, with 10 bases between. This CDR3 is CASSSGKGSYEQYF. CDR3 nucleotide sequence: TGTGCCAGCAGTTCCGGGAAAGGCTCCTACGAGCAGTACTTC.

The V and J genes are TRBV20-1 and TRBJ2-7; a possible D gene is TRBD1 (5 bases). CDR3 length equals 14 residues. V was trimmed by 3 bases and J by 0 bases, leaving 12 bases between them. CDR1 and CDR2 from the germline V gene are DFQATT and SNEGSKA (reference sequence). CDR3: CSASDLGDSYEQYF. The CDR3 coding sequence is TGCAGTGCTAGTGACTTAGGGGACTCCTACGAGCAGTACTTC.

The gene calls are TRBV14 and TRBJ1-3; perhaps TRBD1 as D (5 bases). Trimming shortened V by 4 bases and J by 0 bases, and 13 bases separated the two germline ends. The CDR3 has 16 residues. Looked up from germline, CDR1 is SGHDN and CDR2 is FVKESK. The DNA of the CDR3 is TGTGCCAGCAGCCCGTGGGGGGGTCGCTCTGGAAACACCATATATTTT. Amino acid sequence: CASSPWGGRSGNTIYF.

CDR3 bases: TGCAGCGCCAGGGACAGGGGGTCAGGCGAGCAGTACTTC. Translated, it gives CSARDRGSGEQYF. V gene TRBV29-1 combines with J gene TRBJ2-7; 11 bases line up with TRBD1. The V segment lost 7 bases and the J segment 6 bases; nucleotides outside the gene matches: 8. Germline assignment: CDR1 SQVTM and CDR2 ANQGSEA. The CDR3 spans 13 residues.

The rearrangement links TRBV5-1 to TRBJ2-2; D not resolved. This CDR3 spans 14 amino acids. The germline V gene has CDR1 SGHRS and CDR2 YFSETQ. The V end was cut by 8 bases, the J end by 0 bases, with 11 bases between. Here the CDR3 DNA reads TGCGCCAGTCAAGACCCAGCGAACACCGGGGAGCTGTTTTTT. Amino acid sequence: CASQDPANTGELFF. Using reference TRBV5-1 and TRBJ2-2 for the parts outside the CDR3, the full variable domain is KAGVTQTPRYLIKTRGQQVTLSCSPISGHRSVSWYQQTPGQGLQFLFEYFSETQRNKGNFPGRFSGRQFSNSRSEMNVSTLELGDSALYLCASQDPANTGELFFGEGSRLTVL.